Sequencing of this TCR beta chain was carried out in a study of shared clonotypes between healthy human individuals. Study-wide context: CD8 memory received one plate per donor, CD8 naive two, CD4 memory three and CD4 naive three.

Donors comprised only Caucasian adults living in Nashville, Tennessee. TCRdb's copy holds only in-frame clones and misses some; the assay was immunoSEQ multiplex PCR. The sample lists about 1.1 million clones; around three quarters were seen once. The CDR3 extends over 17 amino acids. Trimming took 3 bases from V and 2 from J, leaving 17 bases between them. The V gene's germline CDR1 is LNHDA and CDR2 SQIVND (reference sequence). This TCR was recovered from a young man in good health. Some clones in this sample may be carry-over from other donors' samples. Sample: memory CD4+ T cells from PBMCs. The subset was: CD45RA-negative fraction. The chain carries TRBV19 and TRBJ1-3, with TRBD1 as a possible D gene (5 bases). The CDR3 loop is CASSMPGTQAPGNTIYF. CDR3 nucleotides: TGTGCCAGTAGTATGCCCGGGACTCAGGCTCCTGGAAACACCATATATTTT.